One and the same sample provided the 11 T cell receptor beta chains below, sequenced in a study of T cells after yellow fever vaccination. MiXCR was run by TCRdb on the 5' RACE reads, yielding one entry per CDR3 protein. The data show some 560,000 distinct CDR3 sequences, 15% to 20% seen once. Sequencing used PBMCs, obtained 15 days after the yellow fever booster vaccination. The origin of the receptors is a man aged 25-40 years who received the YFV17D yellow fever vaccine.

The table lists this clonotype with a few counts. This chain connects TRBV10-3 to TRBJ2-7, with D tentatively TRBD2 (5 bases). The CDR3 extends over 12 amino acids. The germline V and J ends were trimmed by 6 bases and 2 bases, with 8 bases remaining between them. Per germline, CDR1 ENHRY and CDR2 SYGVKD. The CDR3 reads CAISERAYEQYF. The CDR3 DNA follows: TGTGCCATCAGCGAGAGGGCCTACGAGCAGTACTTC.

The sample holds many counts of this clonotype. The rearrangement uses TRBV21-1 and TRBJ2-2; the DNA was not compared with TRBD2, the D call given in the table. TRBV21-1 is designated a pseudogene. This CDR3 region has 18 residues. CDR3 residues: CASSKGAAGGGNTGELFF. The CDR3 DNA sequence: TGTGCCAGCAGCAAAGGGGCGGCGGGAGGTGGGAACACCGGGGAGCTGTTTTTT.

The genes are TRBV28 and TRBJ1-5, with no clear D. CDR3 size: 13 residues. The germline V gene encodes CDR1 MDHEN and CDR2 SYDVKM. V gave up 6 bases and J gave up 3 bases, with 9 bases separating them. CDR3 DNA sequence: TGTGCCAGCAGCGACGGACCCAATCAGCCCCAGCATTTT. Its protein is CASSDGPNQPQHF.

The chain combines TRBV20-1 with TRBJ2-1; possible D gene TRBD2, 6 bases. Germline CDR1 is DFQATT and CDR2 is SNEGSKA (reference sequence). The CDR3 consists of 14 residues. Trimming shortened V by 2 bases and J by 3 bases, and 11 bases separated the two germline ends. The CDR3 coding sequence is TGCAGTGCTAGACCCATGGGACTCTACAATGAGCAGTTCTTC. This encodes CSARPMGLYNEQFF.

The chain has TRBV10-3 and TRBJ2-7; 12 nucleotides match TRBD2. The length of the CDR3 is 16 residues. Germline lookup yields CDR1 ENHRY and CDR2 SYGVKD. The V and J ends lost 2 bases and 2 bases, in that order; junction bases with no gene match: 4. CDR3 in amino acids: CAISEARTSGTYEQYF. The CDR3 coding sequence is TGTGCCATCAGTGAGGCGCGGACTAGCGGGACCTACGAGCAGTACTTC.

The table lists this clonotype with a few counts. In DNA form, the CDR3 reads TGCAGTGCTAGTCTAGCGGGAGGGGTAGAGCAGTTCTTC. It is translated as CSASLAGGVEQFF. The chain joins TRBV20-1 to TRBJ2-1; 12 positions match TRBD2. V trimming: 3 bases; J trimming: 10 bases; junction bases outside the gene matches: 4. This CDR3 contains 13 residues. Germline values: CDR1 DFQATT, CDR2 SNEGSKA (reference sequence).

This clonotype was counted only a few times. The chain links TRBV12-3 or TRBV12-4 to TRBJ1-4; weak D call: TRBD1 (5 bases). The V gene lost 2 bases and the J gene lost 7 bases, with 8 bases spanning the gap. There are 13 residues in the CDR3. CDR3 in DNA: TGTGCCAGCAGTTTACGCAGGGCTGAAAAACTGTTTTTT. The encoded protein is CASSLRRAEKLFF.

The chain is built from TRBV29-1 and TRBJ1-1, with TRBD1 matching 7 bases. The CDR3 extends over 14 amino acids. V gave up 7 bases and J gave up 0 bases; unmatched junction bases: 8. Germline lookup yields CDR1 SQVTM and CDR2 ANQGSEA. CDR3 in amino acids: CSALTGDLNTEAFF. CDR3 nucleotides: TGCAGCGCACTTACAGGGGACTTGAACACTGAAGCTTTCTTT.

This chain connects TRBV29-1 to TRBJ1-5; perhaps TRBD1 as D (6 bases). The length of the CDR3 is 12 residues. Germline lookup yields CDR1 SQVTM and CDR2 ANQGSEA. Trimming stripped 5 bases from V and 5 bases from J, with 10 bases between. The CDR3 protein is CSVSGADQPQHF. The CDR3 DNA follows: TGCAGCGTTTCAGGGGCTGATCAGCCCCAGCATTTT.

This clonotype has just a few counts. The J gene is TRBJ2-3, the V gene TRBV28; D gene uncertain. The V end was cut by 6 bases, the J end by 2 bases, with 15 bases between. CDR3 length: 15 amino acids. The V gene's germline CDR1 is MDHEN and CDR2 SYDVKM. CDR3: CASSPWSGVTDTQYF. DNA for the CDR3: TGTGCCAGCAGCCCATGGTCTGGCGTCACAGATACGCAGTATTTT.

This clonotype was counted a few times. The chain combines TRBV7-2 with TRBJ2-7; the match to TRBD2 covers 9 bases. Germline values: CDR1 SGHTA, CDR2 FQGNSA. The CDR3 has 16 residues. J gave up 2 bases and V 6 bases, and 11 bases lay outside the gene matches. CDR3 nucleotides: TGTGCCAGCAGTCGACCGCTAGCGGGATCGACCTACGAGCAGTACTTC. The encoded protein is CASSRPLAGSTYEQYF.